Each of the 2 T cell receptor beta chains below was sequenced from the same sample in a study of memory CD4+ T cells and cytomegalovirus serostatus. The sort gate was single viable CD3+CD4+CD8-CD45RO+ cells for memory CD4+ T cells. The method was immunoSEQ multiplex PCR; TCRdb's version includes in-frame clones alone and lacks a portion of them. The data contain about 61,000 clones, approximately 78% of them seen just once; the ten biggest clones take up more than 0.8%. Sequenced: memory CD4+ T cells from blood. The receptor set was obtained from an adult in good health and CMV-seronegative.

The V call is TRBV27, the J call TRBJ1-1; D is undetermined. Between the trimmed V and J ends, which lost 6 bases and 2 bases, there was a span of 19 bases. The CDR3 is made up of 16 amino acids. Germline V gene sequence: CDR1 MNHEY, CDR2 SMNVEV (reference sequence). CDR3 sequence: CASSKDELWRNTEAFF. CDR3 bases: TGTGCCAGCAGCAAAGATGAACTATGGCGAAACACTGAAGCTTTCTTT.

The V call is TRBV28, the J call TRBJ2-3, with D possibly being TRBD1 (6 bases). CDR3 length: 21 amino acids. CDR1 is MDHEN, CDR2 SYDVKM, per germline. Deletions cut 3 bases from V and 4 bases from J, with 32 bases between. The CDR3 nucleotides are TGTGCCAGCAGTTTTGGCCGCTACCTCCGAGGGGGATCGGCACCGGCAGATACGCAGTATTTT. Translation: CASSFGRYLRGGSAPADTQYF. Based on the CDR3 plus reference TRBV28 and TRBJ2-3, the full variable domain is DVKVTQSSRYLVKRTGEKVFLECVQDMDHENMFWYRQDPGLGLRLIYFSYDVKMKEKGDIPEGYSVSREKKERFSLILESASTNQTSMYLCASSFGRYLRGGSAPADTQYFGPGTRLTVL.